The clone carrying this T cell receptor beta chain was counted a few times. Antigen unknown. Clones were read by immunoSEQ multiplex PCR, and TCRdb kept only the in-frame ones, dropping some. The profile shows 13,000 to 15,000 clones, roughly 70% of them singletons. This specimen belongs to a study of neoadjuvant anti-PD-1 for oral cavity cancer. Study findings and constraints: Higher pretreatment Treg/Th17 ratios tracked higher pretreatment blood clonality. After neoadjuvant nivolumab, PBMC T cell clonality was significantly higher in non-responders than responders.

As for time point: after neoadjuvant nivolumab, at surgical resection. These newly diagnosed stage II-IVA oral cavity squamous cell carcinoma patients had no prior systemic or radiation treatment. The patients had HPV-negative, locally advanced oral cavity squamous cell carcinoma. V shed 8 bases and J 0 bases; nucleotides not matched to a gene: 4. Germline lookup yields CDR1 WNHNN and CDR2 SYGVQD (reference sequence). The length of the CDR3 is 13 residues. Specimen: PBMCs, collected after nivolumab (anti-PD-1) treatment. This TCR was sampled from a person aged 35 to 85 with oral cavity squamous cell carcinoma. This chain links TRBV10-1 with TRBJ2-7; TRBD1 matches at 7 bases. CDR3 sequence: CASSRGISYEQYF. CDR3 coding DNA: TGCGCCAGCTCCAGGGGGATCTCCTACGAGCAGTACTTC.